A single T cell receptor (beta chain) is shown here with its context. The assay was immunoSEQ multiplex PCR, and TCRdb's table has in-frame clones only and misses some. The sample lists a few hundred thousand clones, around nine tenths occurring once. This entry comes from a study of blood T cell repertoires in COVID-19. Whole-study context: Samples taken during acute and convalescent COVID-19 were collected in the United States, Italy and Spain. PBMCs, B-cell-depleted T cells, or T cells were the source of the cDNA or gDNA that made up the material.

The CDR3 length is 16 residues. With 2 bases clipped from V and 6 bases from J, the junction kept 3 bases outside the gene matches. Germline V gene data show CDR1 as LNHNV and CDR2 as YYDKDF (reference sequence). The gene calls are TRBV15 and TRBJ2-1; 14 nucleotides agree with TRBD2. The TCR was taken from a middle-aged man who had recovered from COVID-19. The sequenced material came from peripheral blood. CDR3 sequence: CATSRLGLAGGNEQFF. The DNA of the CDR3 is TGTGCCACCAGCAGATTAGGACTAGCGGGAGGCAATGAGCAGTTCTTC.